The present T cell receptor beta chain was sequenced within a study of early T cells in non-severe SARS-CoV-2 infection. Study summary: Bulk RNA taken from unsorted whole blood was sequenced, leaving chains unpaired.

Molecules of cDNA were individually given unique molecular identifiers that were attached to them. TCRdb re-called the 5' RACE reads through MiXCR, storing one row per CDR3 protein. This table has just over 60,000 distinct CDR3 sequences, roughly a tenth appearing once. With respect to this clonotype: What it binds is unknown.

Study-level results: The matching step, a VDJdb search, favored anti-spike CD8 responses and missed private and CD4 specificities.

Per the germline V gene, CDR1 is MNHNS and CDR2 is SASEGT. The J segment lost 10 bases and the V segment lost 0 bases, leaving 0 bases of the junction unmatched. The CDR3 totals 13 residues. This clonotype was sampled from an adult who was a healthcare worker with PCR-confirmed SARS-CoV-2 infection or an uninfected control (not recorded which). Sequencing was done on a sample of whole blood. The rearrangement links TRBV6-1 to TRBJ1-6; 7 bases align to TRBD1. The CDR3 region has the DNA TGTGCCAGCAGTGAAGCAGGGGGCTCACCCCTCCACTTT. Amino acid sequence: CASSEAGGSPLHF.